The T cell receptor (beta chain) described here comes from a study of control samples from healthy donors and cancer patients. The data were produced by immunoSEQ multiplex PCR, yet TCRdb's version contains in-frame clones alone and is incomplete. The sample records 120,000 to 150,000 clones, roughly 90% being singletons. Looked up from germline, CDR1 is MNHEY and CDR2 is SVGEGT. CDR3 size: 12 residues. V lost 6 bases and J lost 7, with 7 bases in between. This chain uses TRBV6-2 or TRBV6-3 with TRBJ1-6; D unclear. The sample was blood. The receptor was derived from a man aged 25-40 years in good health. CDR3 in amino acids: CASSLGNSPLHF. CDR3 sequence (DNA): TGTGCCAGCAGCCTGGGGAATTCACCCCTCCACTTT.